This TCR beta chain is drawn from a study of OX40 agonist ivuxolimab in advanced cancers. Germline V CDR1 and CDR2: SEHNR, FQNEAQ (reference sequence). V shed 5 bases, J shed 4 bases, and the junction held 8 bases outside the gene matches. This CDR3 comprises 15 residues. This table comes from immunoSEQ multiplex PCR, and its TCRdb copy is limited to in-frame clones, with some not included. The table records more than 80,000 clones, 85% to 95% of them present only once. Patients with a history of autoimmune disease or on systemic immunosuppression were excluded. This chain connects TRBV7-9 to TRBJ1-2; 9 nucleotides agree with TRBD1. The input for sequencing was CD4+ or CD8+ T cells sorted from blood, taken in a trial of the OX40 agonist ivuxolimab. This TCR was recovered from an adult with an advanced solid tumor such as melanoma, head and neck, liver or kidney cancer. DNA for the CDR3: TGTGCCAGCAGCGCGGACAGGGACAGGGCCTATGGCTACACCTTC. Amino acids: CASSADRDRAYGYTF.